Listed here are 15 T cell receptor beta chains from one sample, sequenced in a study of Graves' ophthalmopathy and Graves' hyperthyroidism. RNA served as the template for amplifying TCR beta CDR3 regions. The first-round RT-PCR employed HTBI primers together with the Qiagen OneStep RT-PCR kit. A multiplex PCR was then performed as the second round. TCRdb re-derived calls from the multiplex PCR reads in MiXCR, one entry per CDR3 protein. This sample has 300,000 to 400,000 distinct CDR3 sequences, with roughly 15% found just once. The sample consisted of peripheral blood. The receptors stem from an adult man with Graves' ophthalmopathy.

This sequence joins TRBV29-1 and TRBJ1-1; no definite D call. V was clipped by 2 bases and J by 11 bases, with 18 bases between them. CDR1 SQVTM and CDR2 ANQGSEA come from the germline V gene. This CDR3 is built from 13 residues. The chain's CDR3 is CSVENLRFSGAFF. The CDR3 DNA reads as TGCAGCGTTGAAAACCTCCGGTTTTCTGGGGCTTTCTTT. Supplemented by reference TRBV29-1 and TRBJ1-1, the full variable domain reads SAVISQKPSRDICQRGTSLTIQCQVDSQVTMMFWYRQQPGQSLTLIATANQGSEATYESGFVIDKFPISRPNLTFSTLTVSNMSPEDSSIYLCSVENLRFSGAFFGQGTRLTVV.

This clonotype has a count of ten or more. The CDR3 sequence is CASSVGERPRSPLHF. Here the CDR3 DNA reads TGTGCCAGCAGCGTAGGAGAGCGCCCTCGGTCACCCCTCCACTTT. J is TRBJ1-6 and V is TRBV9; D is uncertain. The germline CDR1 and CDR2 sequences are SGDLS and YYNGEE. Between the trimmed V and J ends, which lost 0 bases and 10 bases, there was a span of 14 bases. This CDR3 region has 15 residues.

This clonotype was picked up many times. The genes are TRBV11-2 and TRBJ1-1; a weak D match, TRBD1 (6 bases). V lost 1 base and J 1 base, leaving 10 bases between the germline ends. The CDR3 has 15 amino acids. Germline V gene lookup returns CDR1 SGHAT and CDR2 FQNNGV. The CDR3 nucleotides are TGTGCCAGCAGCTTAGTCTTGGGACAGAACACTGAAGCTTTCTTT. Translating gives CASSLVLGQNTEAFF.

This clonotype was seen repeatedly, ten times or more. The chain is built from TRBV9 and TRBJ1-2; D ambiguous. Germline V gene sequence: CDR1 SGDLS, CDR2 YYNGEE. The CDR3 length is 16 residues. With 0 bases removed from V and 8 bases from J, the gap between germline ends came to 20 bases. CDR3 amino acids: CASSVEDGARVGGYTF. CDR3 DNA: TGTGCCAGCAGCGTAGAGGATGGCGCACGGGTGGGCGGCTACACCTTC.

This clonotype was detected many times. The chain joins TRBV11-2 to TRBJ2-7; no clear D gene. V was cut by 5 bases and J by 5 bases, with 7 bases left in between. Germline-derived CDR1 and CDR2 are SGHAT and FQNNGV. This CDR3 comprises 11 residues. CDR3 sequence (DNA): TGTGCCAGCAGCCTAAGGAACGAGCAGTACTTC. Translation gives CASSLRNEQYF.

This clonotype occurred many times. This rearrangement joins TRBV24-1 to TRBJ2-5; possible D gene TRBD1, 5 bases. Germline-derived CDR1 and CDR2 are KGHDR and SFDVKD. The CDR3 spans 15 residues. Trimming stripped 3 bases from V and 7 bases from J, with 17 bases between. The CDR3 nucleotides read TGTGCCACCAGTGATCCTGTGCAGGGTCCCGGGACCCAGTACTTC. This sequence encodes CATSDPVQGPGTQYF.

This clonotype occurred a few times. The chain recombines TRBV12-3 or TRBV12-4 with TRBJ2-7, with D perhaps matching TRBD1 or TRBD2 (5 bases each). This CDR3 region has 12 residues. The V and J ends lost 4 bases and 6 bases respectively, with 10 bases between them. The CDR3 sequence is CASSSRDVEQYF. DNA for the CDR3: TGTGCCAGCAGTTCTCGGGACGTCGAGCAGTACTTC.

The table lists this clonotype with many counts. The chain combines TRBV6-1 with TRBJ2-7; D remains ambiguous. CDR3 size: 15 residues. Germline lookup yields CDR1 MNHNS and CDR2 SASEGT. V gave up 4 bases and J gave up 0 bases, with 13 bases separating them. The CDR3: CASSVSESSSYEQYF. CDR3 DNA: TGTGCCAGCAGTGTATCCGAATCAAGCTCCTACGAGCAGTACTTC.

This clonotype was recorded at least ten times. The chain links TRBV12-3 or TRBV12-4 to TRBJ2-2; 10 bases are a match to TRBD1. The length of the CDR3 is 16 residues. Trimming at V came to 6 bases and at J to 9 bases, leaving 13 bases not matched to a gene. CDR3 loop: CASRPGPGQGTRELFF. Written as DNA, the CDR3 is TGTGCCAGCAGGCCCGGACCGGGACAGGGGACCAGGGAGCTGTTTTTT.

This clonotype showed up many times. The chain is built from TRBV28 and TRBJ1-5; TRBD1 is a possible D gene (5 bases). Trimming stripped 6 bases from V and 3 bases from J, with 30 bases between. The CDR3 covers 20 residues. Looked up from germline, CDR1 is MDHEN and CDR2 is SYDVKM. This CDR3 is CASSRDPGGGELRVNQPQHF. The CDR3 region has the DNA TGTGCCAGCAGCCGAGACCCGGGGGGGGGTGAACTACGAGTCAATCAGCCCCAGCATTTT.

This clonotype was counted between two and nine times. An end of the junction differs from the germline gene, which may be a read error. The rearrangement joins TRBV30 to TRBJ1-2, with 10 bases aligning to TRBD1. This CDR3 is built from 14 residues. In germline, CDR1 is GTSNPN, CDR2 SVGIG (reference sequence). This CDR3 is CAWSVRGQGWGYNF. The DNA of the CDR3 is TGTGCCTGGAGTGTCCGGGGACAGGGGTGGGGCTACAACTTC.

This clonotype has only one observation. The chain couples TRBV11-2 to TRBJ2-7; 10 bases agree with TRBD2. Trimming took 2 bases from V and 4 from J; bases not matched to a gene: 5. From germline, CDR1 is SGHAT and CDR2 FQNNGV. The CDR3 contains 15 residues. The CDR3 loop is CASSLLRTSGYEQYF. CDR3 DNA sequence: TGTGCCAGCAGCTTACTTCGGACTAGCGGATACGAGCAGTACTTC. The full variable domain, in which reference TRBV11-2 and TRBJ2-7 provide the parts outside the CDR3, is EAGVAQSPRYKIIEKRQSVAFWCNPISGHATLYWYQQILGQGPKLLIQFQNNGVVDDSQLPKDRFSAERLKGVDSTLKIQPAKLEDSAVYLCASSLLRTSGYEQYFGPGTRLTVT.

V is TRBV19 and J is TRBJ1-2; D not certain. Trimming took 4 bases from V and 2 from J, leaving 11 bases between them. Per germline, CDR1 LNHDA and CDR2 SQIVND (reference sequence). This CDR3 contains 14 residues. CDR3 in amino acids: CASSRRIGNYGYTF. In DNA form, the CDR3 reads TGTGCCAGTAGTAGGCGAATTGGGAACTATGGCTACACCTTC.

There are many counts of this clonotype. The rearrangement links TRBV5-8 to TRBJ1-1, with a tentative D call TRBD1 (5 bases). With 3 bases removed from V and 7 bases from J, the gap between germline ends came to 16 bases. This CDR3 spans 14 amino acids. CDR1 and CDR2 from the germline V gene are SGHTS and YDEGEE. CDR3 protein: CASSWGDSRFEAFF. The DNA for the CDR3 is TGTGCCAGCAGCTGGGGAGACAGCCGATTTGAAGCTTTCTTT.

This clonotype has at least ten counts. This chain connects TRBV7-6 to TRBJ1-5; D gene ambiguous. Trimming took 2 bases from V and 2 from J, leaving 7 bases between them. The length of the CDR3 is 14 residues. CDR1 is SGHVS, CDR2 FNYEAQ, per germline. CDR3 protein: CASSLTAGNQPQHF. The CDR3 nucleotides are TGTGCCAGCAGCTTAACGGCAGGCAATCAGCCCCAGCATTTT.